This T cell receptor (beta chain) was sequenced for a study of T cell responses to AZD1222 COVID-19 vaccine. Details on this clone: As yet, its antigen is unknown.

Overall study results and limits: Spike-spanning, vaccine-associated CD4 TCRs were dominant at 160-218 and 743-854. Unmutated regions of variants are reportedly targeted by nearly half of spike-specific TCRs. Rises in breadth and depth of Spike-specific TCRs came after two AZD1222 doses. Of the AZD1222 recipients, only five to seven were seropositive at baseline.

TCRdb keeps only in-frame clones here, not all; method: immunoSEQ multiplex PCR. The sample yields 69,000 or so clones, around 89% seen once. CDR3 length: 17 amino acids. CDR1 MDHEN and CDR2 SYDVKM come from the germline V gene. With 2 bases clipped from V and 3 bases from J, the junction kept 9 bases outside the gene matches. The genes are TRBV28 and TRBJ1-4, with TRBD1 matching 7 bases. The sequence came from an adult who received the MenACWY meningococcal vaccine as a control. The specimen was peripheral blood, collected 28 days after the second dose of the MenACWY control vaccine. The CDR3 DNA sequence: TGTGCCAGCAGTTTAATCCGACAGGGTCTTGCTAATGAAAAACTGTTTTTT. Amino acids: CASSLIRQGLANEKLFF.